Listed below are T cell receptor beta chains from one sample, sequenced in a study of CXCR3 chemokines and chemotherapy response in bladder cancer. TCRdb processed the PCR reads anew with MiXCR; each CDR3 protein has one entry. The sample lists over 10,000 distinct CDR3 sequences, under 15% seen once, with about 25% in the top ten. Sampling was performed from a patient whose treatment included neoadjuvant chemotherapy. Receptors were obtained from a human donor with bladder cancer that did not respond to neoadjuvant chemotherapy. Each CDR3 is given with its conserved first and last residue.

v_gene	j_gene	CDR3aa
TRBV7-2	TRBJ2-3	CASSLTVYADTQYF
TRBV20-1	TRBJ1-6	CSAGQGAPREGPLHF
TRBV6-2/TRBV6-3	TRBJ2-7	CASSYFGGDLYEQYF
TRBV18	TRBJ2-1	CASSADGEQFF
TRBV6-2/TRBV6-3	TRBJ1-2	CASSRRGGIYGYTF
TRBV5-6	TRBJ1-6	CASSGSGQGMDSPLHF
TRBV5-5	TRBJ2-3	CASSPTSGRQHTQYF
TRBV20-1	TRBJ1-6	CSASVINSPLHF
TRBV19	TRBJ1-1	CASSNRGQDTEAFF
TRBV19	TRBJ2-3	CASSSQGPITDTQYF
TRBV6-5	TRBJ2-7	CASSYSSGSLGDEQYF
TRBV14	TRBJ2-2	CASSPRWNTGELFF
TRBV7-9	TRBJ2-3	CASSPGRPSGSLSTDTQYF
TRBV7-3	TRBJ2-3	CASSPGLARVTDTQYF
TRBV12-3/TRBV12-4	TRBJ1-5	CASIRWGLGDQPQHF
TRBV18	TRBJ2-1	CASSPRRERDEQFF
TRBV18	TRBJ1-1	CASSSQWQGGTEAFF
TRBV28	TRBJ1-5	CASRGAESQHF
TRBV7-2	TRBJ2-1	CASSQSLSYNEQFF
TRBV6-2/TRBV6-3	TRBJ2-3	CASRRDLTDTQYF
TRBV6-5	TRBJ1-1	CASSPPGGNTEAFF
TRBV11-2	TRBJ2-7	CASWGIGQSSYEQYF